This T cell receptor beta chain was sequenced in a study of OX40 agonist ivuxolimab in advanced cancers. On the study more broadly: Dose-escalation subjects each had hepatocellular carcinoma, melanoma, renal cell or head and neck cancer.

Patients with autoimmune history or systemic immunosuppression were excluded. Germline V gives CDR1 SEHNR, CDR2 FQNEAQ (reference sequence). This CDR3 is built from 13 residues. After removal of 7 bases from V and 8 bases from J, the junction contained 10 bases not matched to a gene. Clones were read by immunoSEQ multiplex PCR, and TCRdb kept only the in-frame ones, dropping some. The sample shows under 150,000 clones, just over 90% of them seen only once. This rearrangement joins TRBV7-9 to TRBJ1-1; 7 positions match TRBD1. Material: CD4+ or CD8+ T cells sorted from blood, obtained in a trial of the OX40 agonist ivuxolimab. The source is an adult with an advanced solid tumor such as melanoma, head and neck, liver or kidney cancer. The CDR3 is CASTPGQAWEAFF. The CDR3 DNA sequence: TGTGCCAGCACACCCGGACAGGCTTGGGAAGCTTTCTTT.